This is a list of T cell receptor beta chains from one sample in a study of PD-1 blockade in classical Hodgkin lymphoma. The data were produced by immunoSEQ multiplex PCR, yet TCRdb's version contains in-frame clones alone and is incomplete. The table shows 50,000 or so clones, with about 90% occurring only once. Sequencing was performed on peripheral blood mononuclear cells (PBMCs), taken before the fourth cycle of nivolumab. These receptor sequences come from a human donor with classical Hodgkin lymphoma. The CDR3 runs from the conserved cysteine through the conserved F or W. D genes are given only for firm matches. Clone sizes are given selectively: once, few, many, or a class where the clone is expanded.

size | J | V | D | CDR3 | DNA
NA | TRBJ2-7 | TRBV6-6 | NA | CASSWGPYEQYF | TGTGCCAGCAGCTGGGGTCCCTACGAGCAGTACTTC
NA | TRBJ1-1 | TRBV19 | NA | CASSIDRGGLRTEAFF | TGTGCCAGTAGTATAGATCGTGGGGGATTGCGCACTGAAGCTTTCTTT
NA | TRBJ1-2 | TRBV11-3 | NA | CASSSTARRNYGYTF | TGTGCCAGCAGCTCTACAGCTCGACGGAACTATGGCTACACCTTC
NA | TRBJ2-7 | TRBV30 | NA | CACSMREQYF | TGTGCCTGCTCTATGAGAGAGCAGTACTTC
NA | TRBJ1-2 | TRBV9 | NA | CASSGPTGIRGYGYTF | TGTGCCAGCAGCGGTCCAACAGGGATCAGGGGCTATGGCTACACCTTC
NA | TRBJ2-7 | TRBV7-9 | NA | CASSLPRAEQYF | TGTGCCAGCAGCTTACCCAGGGCCGAGCAGTACTTC
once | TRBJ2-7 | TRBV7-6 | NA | CASSLAIQGTLREQYF | TGTGCCAGCAGCTTAGCGATTCAGGGAACGCTACGCGAGCAGTACTTC
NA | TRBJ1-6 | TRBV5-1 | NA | CASAAGLSSYNSPLHF | TGCGCCAGCGCGGCGGGGCTAAGCTCCTATAATTCACCCCTCCACTTT
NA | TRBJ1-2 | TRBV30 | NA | CASRGDNGYTF | TGTGCCTCCCGGGGAGACAATGGCTACACCTTC
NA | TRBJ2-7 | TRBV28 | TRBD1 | CASSLGQGPYEQYF | TGTGCCAGCAGTTTAGGACAGGGCCCCTACGAGCAGTACTTC
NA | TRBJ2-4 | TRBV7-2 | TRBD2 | CASSGGPGGPSYF | TGTGCCAGCAGCGGAGGGCCGGGAGGGCCTTCGTACTTC
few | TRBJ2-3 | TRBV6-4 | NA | CASSESAGSTDTQYF | TGTGCCAGCAGTGAATCGGCGGGGAGCACAGATACGCAGTATTTT
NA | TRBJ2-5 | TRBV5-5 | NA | CASSLDWETQYF | TGTGCCAGCAGCTTGGACTGGGAGACCCAGTACTTC
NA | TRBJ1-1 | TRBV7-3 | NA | CASSPRGDNTEAFF | TGTGCCAGCAGCCCTCGAGGGGATAACACTGAAGCTTTCTTT
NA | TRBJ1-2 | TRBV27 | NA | CASTPGGGLLRVGVFGYTF | TGTGCCAGCACCCCAGGTGGGGGTCTCCTGCGGGTAGGGGTGTTCGGCTACACCTTC
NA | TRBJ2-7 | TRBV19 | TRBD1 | CASSAGTGVYEQYF | TGTGCCAGTAGTGCCGGGACAGGGGTCTACGAGCAGTACTTC
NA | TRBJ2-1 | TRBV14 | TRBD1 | CASSQTYRGVLDFNEQFF | TGTGCCAGCAGCCAAACCTACAGGGGCGTCCTGGATTTCAATGAGCAGTTCTTC
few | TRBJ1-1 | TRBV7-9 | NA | CASSPLGAEAFF | TGTGCCAGCAGCCCGTTGGGGGCTGAAGCTTTCTTT
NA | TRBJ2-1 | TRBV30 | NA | CAWSANTVVGREQFF | TGTGCCTGGAGTGCGAATACGGTGGTCGGGCGTGAGCAGTTCTTC
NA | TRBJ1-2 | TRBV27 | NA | CASSPTVGGYGYTF | TGTGCCAGCAGTCCTACAGTCGGGGGCTATGGCTACACCTTC
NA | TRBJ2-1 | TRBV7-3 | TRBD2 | CASSQAPGGYNEQFF | TGTGCCAGCAGCCAAGCACCCGGGGGGTACAATGAGCAGTTCTTC
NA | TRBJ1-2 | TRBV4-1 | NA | CASSHREGRKEYGYTF | TGCGCCAGCAGCCACAGAGAGGGGCGGAAGGAATATGGCTACACCTTC
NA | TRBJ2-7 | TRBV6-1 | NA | CASSEGGARAYEQYF | TGTGCCAGCAGTGAAGGAGGGGCCAGGGCCTACGAGCAGTACTTC
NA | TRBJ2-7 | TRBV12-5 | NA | CASGLAGIREQYF | TGTGCTAGTGGTTTGGCAGGGATTCGCGAGCAGTACTTC
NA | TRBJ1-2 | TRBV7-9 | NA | CASSTSERPYGYTF | TGTGCCAGCAGCACCTCAGAAAGACCCTATGGCTACACCTTC